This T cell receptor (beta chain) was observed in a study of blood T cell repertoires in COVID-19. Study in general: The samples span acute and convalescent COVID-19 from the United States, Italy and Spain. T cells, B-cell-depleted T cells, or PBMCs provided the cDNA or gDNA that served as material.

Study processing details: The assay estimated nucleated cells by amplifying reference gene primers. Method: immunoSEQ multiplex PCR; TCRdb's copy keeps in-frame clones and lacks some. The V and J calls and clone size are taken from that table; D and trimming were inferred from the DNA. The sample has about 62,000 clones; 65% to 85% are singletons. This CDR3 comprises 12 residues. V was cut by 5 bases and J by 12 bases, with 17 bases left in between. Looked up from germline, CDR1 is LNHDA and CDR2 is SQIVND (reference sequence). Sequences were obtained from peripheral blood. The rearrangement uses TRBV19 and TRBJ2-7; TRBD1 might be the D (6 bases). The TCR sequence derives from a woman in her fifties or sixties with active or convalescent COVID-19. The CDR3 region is CASSFLQGPRYF. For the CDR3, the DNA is TGTGCCAGTAGTTTCCTACAGGGCCCCAGGTACTTC.